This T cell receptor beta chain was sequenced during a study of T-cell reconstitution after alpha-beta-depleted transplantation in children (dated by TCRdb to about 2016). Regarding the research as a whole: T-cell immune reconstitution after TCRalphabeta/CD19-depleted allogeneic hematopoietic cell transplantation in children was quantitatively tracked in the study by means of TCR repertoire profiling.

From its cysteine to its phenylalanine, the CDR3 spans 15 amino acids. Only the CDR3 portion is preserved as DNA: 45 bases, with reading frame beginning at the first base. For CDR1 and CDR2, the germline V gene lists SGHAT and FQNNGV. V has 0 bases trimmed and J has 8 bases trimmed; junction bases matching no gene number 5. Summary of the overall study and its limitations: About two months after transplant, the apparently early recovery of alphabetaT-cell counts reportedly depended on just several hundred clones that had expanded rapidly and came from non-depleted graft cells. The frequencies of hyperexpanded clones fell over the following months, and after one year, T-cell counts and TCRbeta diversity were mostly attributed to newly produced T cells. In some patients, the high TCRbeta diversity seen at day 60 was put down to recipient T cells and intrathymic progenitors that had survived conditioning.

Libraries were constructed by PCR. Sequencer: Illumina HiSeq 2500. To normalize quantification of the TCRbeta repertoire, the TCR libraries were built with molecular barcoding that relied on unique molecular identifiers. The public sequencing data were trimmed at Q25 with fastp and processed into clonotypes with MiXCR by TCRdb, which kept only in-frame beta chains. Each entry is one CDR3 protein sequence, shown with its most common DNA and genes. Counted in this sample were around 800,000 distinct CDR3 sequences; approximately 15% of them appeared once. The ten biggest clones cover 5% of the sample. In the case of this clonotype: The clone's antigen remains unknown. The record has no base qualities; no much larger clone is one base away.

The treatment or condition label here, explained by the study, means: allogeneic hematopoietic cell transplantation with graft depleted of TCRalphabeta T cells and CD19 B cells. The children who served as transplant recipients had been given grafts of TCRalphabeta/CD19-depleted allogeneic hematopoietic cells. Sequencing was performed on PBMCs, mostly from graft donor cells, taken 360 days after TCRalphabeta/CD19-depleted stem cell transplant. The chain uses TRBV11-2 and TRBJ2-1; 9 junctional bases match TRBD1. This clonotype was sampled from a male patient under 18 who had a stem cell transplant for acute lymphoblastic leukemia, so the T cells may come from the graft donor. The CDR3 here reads CASSLEGGQGYEQFF. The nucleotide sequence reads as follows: TGTGCCAGCAGCTTAGAGGGGGGACAGGGCTATGAGCAGTTCTTC.